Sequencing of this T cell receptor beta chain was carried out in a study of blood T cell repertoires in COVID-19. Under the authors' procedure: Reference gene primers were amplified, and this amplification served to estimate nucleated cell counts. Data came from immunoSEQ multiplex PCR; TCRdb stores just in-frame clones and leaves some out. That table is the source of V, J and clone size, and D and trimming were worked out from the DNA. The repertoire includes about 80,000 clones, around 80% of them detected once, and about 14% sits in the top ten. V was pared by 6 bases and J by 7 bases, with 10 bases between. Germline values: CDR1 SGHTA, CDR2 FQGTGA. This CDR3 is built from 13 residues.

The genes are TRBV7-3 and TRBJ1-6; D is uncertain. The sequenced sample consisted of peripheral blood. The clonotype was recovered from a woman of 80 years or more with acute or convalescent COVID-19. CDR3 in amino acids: CASSSGMNSPLHF. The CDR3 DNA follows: TGTGCCAGCAGTAGCGGTATGAATTCACCCCTCCACTTT.